A selection of T cell receptor beta chains follows, all from one sample in a study of T-cell memory formation after mild COVID-19. TCRdb reprocessed the 5' RACE reads with MiXCR, giving one entry per CDR3 protein. The profile covers around 310,000 distinct CDR3 sequences, with roughly 15% appearing a single time and around 20% taken by the ten largest. Sequencing input: PBMCs or a T cell subset sorted from them (not recorded which). Receptors originate from a man younger than 35 who had mild COVID-19 (a few samples of this study predate the infection). Cell type and time point are not known. Both conserved end residues are part of each CDR3.

TRBJ1-4 14 TRBV7-2 CASSWNQGVEKLFF
TRBJ2-3 17 TRBV5-1 CASSLGVLAGVADTQYF
TRBJ1-6 15 TRBV4-3 CASSQDQGGESPLHF
TRBJ2-1 17 TRBV4-1 CASSQVTGLAGENEQFF
TRBJ2-2 16 TRBV6-5 CASRRVGLANTGELFF
TRBJ2-2 15 TRBV12-3/TRBV12-4 CASSLRRTLTGELFF
TRBJ2-7 14 TRBV5-1 CASSMDRLAYEQYF
TRBJ2-5 13 TRBV29-1 CSVEQGAYETQYF
TRBJ2-1 14 TRBV6-2/TRBV6-3 CASTWLAGGHEQFF
TRBJ1-5 15 TRBV7-6 CASSLAPGSNQPQHF
TRBJ2-1 15 TRBV2 CASRPQTSGGARQFF
TRBJ2-1 13 TRBV30 CAWSVQVTSEQFF
TRBJ2-7 15 TRBV7-8 CASSSTSGGHYEQYF
TRBJ1-1 16 TRBV5-6 CASSPEGALVNTEAFF
TRBJ2-2 15 TRBV28 CASSLTDRGLGELFF
TRBJ2-5 14 TRBV6-2/TRBV6-3 CASSGWEGEETQYF
TRBJ2-3 12 TRBV10-3 CAIGLGTDTQYF
TRBJ1-1 13 TRBV4-3 CASSQETYTEAFF
TRBJ1-1 16 TRBV7-2 CASSRDRADMNTEAFF
TRBJ2-3 15 TRBV5-1 CARTRPGPMTDTQYF
TRBJ2-5 14 TRBV20-1 CSALGTGGQETQYF
TRBJ2-7 16 TRBV5-1 CASSLALGQGAYEQYF
TRBJ2-1 14 TRBV25-1 CATSQGSSYNEQFF
TRBJ2-1 14 TRBV6-5 CASRAPGRGNEQFF
TRBJ2-3 13 TRBV12-3/TRBV12-4 CASRKDLTDTQYF
TRBJ2-1 13 TRBV7-2 CASSLVVRNEQFF
TRBJ2-1 16 TRBV30 CAWSRDRVFGTREQFF